What follows are 30 T cell receptor beta chains derived from one specimen sequenced in a study of OX40 agonist ivuxolimab in advanced cancers. The library was generated by the immunoSEQ multiplex PCR assay. The clones in this table, taken by TCRdb from immuneACCESS, are in-frame only. Not every clone is retained; where verified, under half of the shortfall comes from an unresolved V gene, and the cause of the rest is unknown. This sample holds roughly 70,000 clones; less than 90% were observed only once. More than 0.45% of the sample comes from the top ten. Sequenced here: CD4+ or CD8+ T cells sorted from blood, sampled in a trial of the OX40 agonist ivuxolimab. Every receptor here comes from an adult with an advanced solid tumor such as melanoma, head and neck, liver or kidney cancer.

This chain connects TRBV4-1 to TRBJ2-7, with 9 bases matching TRBD2. The CDR3 runs to 16 residues. Germline V gene sequence: CDR1 MGHRA, CDR2 YSYEKL. The trim removed 0 bases at V and 5 bases at J, leaving 8 bases unmatched. The CDR3 region has the DNA TGCGCCAGCAGCCAAGATCTAGGCGGGAGGGGTAACGAGCAGTACTTC. Protein sequence: CASSQDLGGRGNEQYF.

The rearrangement uses TRBV6-6 and TRBJ2-7; D gene ambiguous. Germline loops: CDR1 MNHNY, CDR2 SVGAGI (reference sequence). Trimming stripped 6 bases from V and 6 bases from J, with 15 bases between. This CDR3 is 13 amino acids long. The CDR3 bases are TGTGCCAGCAGCCTAAGTGGGCAGTTCGAGCAGTACTTC. The encoded protein is CASSLSGQFEQYF.

This chain connects TRBV14 to TRBJ2-7; 9 bases map to TRBD2. The CDR3 is 16 amino acids. Trimming took 3 bases from V and 2 from J; bases not matched to a gene: 8. The germline CDR1 and CDR2 sequences are SGHDN and FVKESK. The CDR3 DNA reads as TGTGCCAGCAGCCAGGCGGGGGGGCTTAGCGCCTACGAGCAGTACTTC. This codes for CASSQAGGLSAYEQYF. Based on the CDR3 plus reference TRBV14 and TRBJ2-7, the full variable domain is EAGVTQFPSHSVIEKGQTVTLRCDPISGHDNLYWYRRVMGKEIKFLLHFVKESKQDESGMPNNRFLAERTGGTYSTLKVQPAELEDSGVYFCASSQAGGLSAYEQYFGPGTRLTVT.

Points on this clone: The junction and the germline gene differ at one end; a read error may be behind it. J is TRBJ2-5 and V is TRBV7-7; D is uncertain. The CDR3 is 14 amino acids. Germline loops: CDR1 SSHAT, CDR2 FNYEAQ (reference sequence). CDR3 in DNA: TGTGCTAGCAGCTCTCCTTCGGCAGGAGAGACCCAGTACTTC. Its translation is CASSSPSAGETQYF.

This chain joins TRBV30 and TRBJ1-3; D remains ambiguous. Trimming took off 2 bases at V and 0 bases at J, with 14 bases between the two ends. Germline-derived CDR1 and CDR2 are GTSNPN and SVGIG (reference sequence). This CDR3 contains 16 residues. CDR3 in amino acids: CAWSLTGRSSGNTIYF. The CDR3 DNA reads TGTGCCTGGAGTCTTACCGGACGGAGCTCTGGAAACACCATATATTTT.

The chain has TRBV6-1 and TRBJ1-2; possible D gene TRBD1, 5 bases. The V gene lost 3 bases and the J gene lost 4 bases, with 12 bases spanning the gap. Per germline, CDR1 MNHNS and CDR2 SASEGT. The CDR3 sequence is 14 residues long. The CDR3 region is CASSEVGDLYGYTF. In DNA form, the CDR3 reads TGTGCCAGCAGTGAGGTCGGGGACCTCTATGGCTACACCTTC.

The chain is built from TRBV27 and TRBJ1-1; possible D gene TRBD1, 5 bases. The CDR3 length is 13 residues. Germline assignment: CDR1 MNHEY and CDR2 SMNVEV (reference sequence). The V end lost 2 bases, the J end lost 7 bases, and 11 bases lay between the germline ends. The CDR3 loop reads CASSLPGTGEAFF. DNA for the CDR3: TGTGCCAGCAGTTTACCCGGGACGGGTGAAGCTTTCTTT.

The table lists this clone with a count of one. The CDR3 DNA reads TGTGCCAGCAGTGCCCGCGCGGGAGTGAGCTACGAGCAGTACTTC. As protein: CASSARAGVSYEQYF. This rearrangement joins TRBV25-1 to TRBJ2-7; 7 bases agree with TRBD2. The CDR3 sequence is 15 residues long. V gave up 4 bases and J gave up 3 bases; unmatched junction bases: 9. Germline V gene lookup returns CDR1 MGHDK and CDR2 SYGVNS.

This clone was picked up one time. The genes are TRBV15 and TRBJ2-1; TRBD2 agrees at 11 bases. This CDR3 has 15 residues. Trimming at V came to 2 bases and at J to 9 bases, leaving 6 bases not matched to a gene. Germline CDR1 and CDR2: LNHNV and YYDKDF (reference sequence). CDR3 DNA: TGTGCCACCAGCAGACCCCTAGCGGGGGGCCCTGAGCAGTTCTTC. This gives the protein CATSRPLAGGPEQFF.

The chain recombines TRBV19 with TRBJ1-1; maybe TRBD1 (6 bases). Per the germline V gene, CDR1 is LNHDA and CDR2 is SQIVND (reference sequence). CDR3 length equals 16 residues. V was pared by 7 bases and J by 1 base, with 19 bases between. The CDR3 nucleotides read TGTGCCAGTATGTCGGGTTGGGGGCTGGGGAACACTGAAGCTTTCTTT. This codes for CASMSGWGLGNTEAFF.

The chain combines TRBV25-1 with TRBJ2-2, with 11 bases fitting TRBD2. V gave up 4 bases and J gave up 0 bases; unmatched junction bases: 4. Germline CDR1 reads MGHDK; CDR2 reads SYGVNS. This CDR3 has 17 amino acids. In nucleotides, the CDR3 is TGTGCCAGCAGTGGAGGTAGCGGGGGGGCGAACACCGGGGAGCTGTTTTTT. Protein product: CASSGGSGGANTGELFF.

This clone was found a few times. V gene TRBV10-3 combines with J gene TRBJ2-6; the D is unclear. Per the germline V gene, CDR1 is ENHRY and CDR2 is SYGVKD. CDR3 length equals 14 residues. The V end was cut by 2 bases, the J end by 4 bases, with 6 bases between. This chain's CDR3 is CAISEQTGANVLTF. The DNA for the CDR3 is TGTGCCATCAGTGAGCAAACAGGGGCCAACGTCCTGACTTTC.

The V and J genes are TRBV6-6 and TRBJ1-5; 9 nucleotides agree with TRBD1. The CDR3 is 14 amino acids. The trim removed 4 bases at V and 6 bases at J, leaving 4 bases unmatched. The germline V gene encodes CDR1 MNHNY and CDR2 SVGAGI (reference sequence). CDR3 residues: CASSLGQGFQPQHF. CDR3 nucleotide sequence: TGTGCCAGCAGTTTAGGACAGGGGTTTCAGCCCCAGCATTTT.

The rearrangement links TRBV13 to TRBJ1-2; 7 bases are shared with TRBD1. V dropped 3 bases and J dropped 4; count of bases not matched to a gene: 14. CDR1 PRHDT and CDR2 FYEKMQ come from the germline V gene (reference sequence). CDR3 length: 17 amino acids. The CDR3 spells CASSLGKTGRHGYGYTF. The CDR3 region has the DNA TGTGCCAGCAGCTTGGGGAAGACAGGGAGACACGGCTATGGCTACACCTTC. Filled out from reference TRBV13 and TRBJ1-2, the complete variable domain reads AAGVIQSPRHLIKEKRETATLKCYPIPRHDTVYWYQQGPGQDPQFLISFYEKMQSDKGSIPDRFSAQQFSDYHSELNMSSLELGDSALYFCASSLGKTGRHGYGYTFGSGTRLTVV.

The rearrangement uses TRBV18 and TRBJ1-4; possibly TRBD1 for D (5 bases). CDR1 is KGHSH, CDR2 LQKENI, per germline. The V gene lost 3 bases and the J gene lost 8 bases, with 13 bases spanning the gap. The CDR3 has 14 amino acids. CDR3 amino acids: CASSPAGEGEKLFF. As DNA, the CDR3 is TGTGCCAGCTCACCGGCGGGGGAAGGGGAAAAACTGTTTTTT.

This sequence joins TRBV10-3 and TRBJ1-2; D is uncertain. This CDR3 spans 13 amino acids. V lost 4 bases and J lost 6, with 12 bases in between. In germline, CDR1 is ENHRY, CDR2 SYGVKD. The CDR3 nucleotides read TGTGCCATCAGTGTTTTAGCAGGTCATGGCTACACCTTC. Its translation: CAISVLAGHGYTF.

This chain joins TRBV11-3 and TRBJ1-6; D unclear. Germline V gene sequence: CDR1 SGHNT, CDR2 YENEEA. This CDR3 is built from 16 residues. V was clipped by 2 bases and J by 3 bases, with 11 bases between them. CDR3 residues: CASSLSGRRYNSPLHF. In DNA form, the CDR3 reads TGTGCCAGCAGCTTATCCGGCAGGCGCTATAATTCACCCCTCCACTTT.

This chain uses TRBV14 with TRBJ1-3; unclear D gene. CDR1 is SGHDN and CDR2 is FVKESK in the germline V gene. The CDR3 runs to 17 residues. V was shortened by 1 base and J by 0 bases, with 13 bases between the two germline ends. The CDR3 nucleotides are TGTGCCAGCAGCCAAGTTTCAACAGCTTTCTCTGGAAACACCATATATTTT. This translates into CASSQVSTAFSGNTIYF.

The chain recombines TRBV19 with TRBJ2-2, with D perhaps TRBD1 (5 bases). Trimming took 3 bases from V and 3 from J, leaving 17 bases between them. The germline gives CDR1 LNHDA, CDR2 SQIVND (reference sequence). The CDR3 has 17 amino acids. CDR3 sequence (DNA): TGTGCCAGTAGTATCAAAGTGGGGCAGAAAGACACCGGGGAGCTGTTTTTT. Protein product: CASSIKVGQKDTGELFF.

The J gene is TRBJ2-2, the V gene TRBV6-6; D possibly corresponds to TRBD2 (6 bases). Germline CDR1 is MNHNY and CDR2 is SVGAGI (reference sequence). This CDR3 is built from 13 residues. Trimming pared 8 bases from V and 5 bases from J, leaving 12 bases between. CDR3 nucleotide sequence: TGTGCCAGCTCAAAGGCGGGGACCGGGGAGCTGTTTTTT. As protein: CASSKAGTGELFF.

The chain links TRBV19 to TRBJ1-2; D not certain. V shed 5 bases and J shed 1 base, with 5 bases lying between them. The CDR3 totals 12 residues. CDR1 is LNHDA, CDR2 SQIVND, per germline (reference sequence). Here the CDR3 DNA reads TGTGCCAGTAGTTTAGGTAACTATGGCTACACCTTC. This encodes CASSLGNYGYTF.

V is TRBV7-8 and J is TRBJ2-2; no clear D. The CDR3 is made up of 13 amino acids. V was trimmed by 1 base and J by 9 bases, leaving 9 bases between them. Germline-derived CDR1 and CDR2 are SGHVS and FQNEAQ. The CDR3 DNA reads as TGTGCCAGCAGCTTAGAAGTGGCGAGGGAGCTGTTTTTT. Protein: CASSLEVARELFF.

This clone has just one count. The rearrangement joins TRBV4-1 to TRBJ1-2; 8 bases match TRBD1. This CDR3 region has 16 residues. The V gene's germline CDR1 is MGHRA and CDR2 YSYEKL. V gave up 1 base and J gave up 3 bases; unmatched junction bases: 7. CDR3 loop: CASSQGVRGQDYGYTF. CDR3 bases: TGCGCCAGCAGCCAAGGGGTCAGGGGACAGGACTATGGCTACACCTTC.

The V gene is TRBV30, the J gene TRBJ2-3; 7 bases match TRBD1. CDR1 is GTSNPN and CDR2 is SVGIG in the germline V gene (reference sequence). The CDR3 consists of 13 residues. V gave up 8 bases and J gave up 0 bases; unmatched junction bases: 5. The CDR3 region is CAGTATSTDTQYF. In nucleotides, the CDR3 is TGTGCCGGGACAGCAACTAGCACAGATACGCAGTATTTT.

There are a few counts of this clone. This rearrangement joins TRBV10-1 to TRBJ1-2, with 7 bases fitting TRBD1. Germline trimming cut 2 bases from V and 10 bases from J; bases unmatched to any gene: 13. Germline V gene data show CDR1 as WNHNN and CDR2 as SYGVQD (reference sequence). This CDR3 is built from 15 residues. The CDR3 loop is CASSEHRGPRSFYTF. The CDR3 region has the DNA TGCGCCAGCAGTGAGCACAGGGGCCCAAGGAGTTTCTACACCTTC.

The chain recombines TRBV13 with TRBJ2-3, with 9 bases lining up with TRBD2. The J segment lost 11 bases and the V segment lost 4 bases, leaving 13 bases of the junction unmatched. CDR1 and CDR2 from the germline V gene are PRHDT and FYEKMQ (reference sequence). This CDR3 region has 15 residues. The CDR3 region has the DNA TGTGCCAGCAGCTACCCCCGAGCGGGGGGATGGGGGCAGTATTTT. It yields the protein CASSYPRAGGWGQYF. The whole variable domain, remainder taken from reference TRBV13 and TRBJ2-3, is AAGVIQSPRHLIKEKRETATLKCYPIPRHDTVYWYQQGPGQDPQFLISFYEKMQSDKGSIPDRFSAQQFSDYHSELNMSSLELGDSALYFCASSYPRAGGWGQYFGPGTRLTVL.

The chain combines TRBV2 with TRBJ1-3, with 7 bases aligning to TRBD1. Germline-derived CDR1 and CDR2 are SNHLY and FYNNEI. The CDR3 has 14 residues. Trimming cost V 4 bases and J 5 bases; bases outside gene matches: 5. DNA of the CDR3: TGTGCCAGCAGTGTTGACAGGGAACGAAACACCATATATTTT. It encodes CASSVDRERNTIYF.

J is TRBJ1-4 and V is TRBV5-5; TRBD1 is a possible D gene (6 bases). The length of the CDR3 is 14 residues. The germline V gene encodes CDR1 SGHKS and CDR2 YYEKEE (reference sequence). V was clipped by 0 bases and J by 6 bases, with 9 bases between them. CDR3 nucleotide sequence: TGTGCCAGCAGCTTGGGAGGGGGATATGAAAAACTGTTTTTT. Its translation is CASSLGGGYEKLFF.

V and J are TRBV16 and TRBJ1-2; D is uncertain. Trimming stripped 4 bases from V and 8 bases from J, with 17 bases between. Germline V gene data show CDR1 as KGHSY and CDR2 as FQNENV. The CDR3 spans 14 residues. The CDR3 is CASSLLIEGNGYTF. The CDR3 DNA sequence: TGTGCCAGCAGCCTACTAATAGAAGGGAACGGCTACACCTTC.

The chain employs TRBV28 and TRBJ1-1; 11 positions agree with TRBD1. The germline CDR1 and CDR2 sequences are MDHEN and SYDVKM. With V trimmed by 4 bases and J by 3 bases, 1 base remained unmatched. This CDR3 comprises 14 residues. The CDR3 sequence is CASSSGQGDTEAFF. The CDR3 DNA is TGTGCCAGCAGTTCGGGACAGGGGGACACTGAAGCTTTCTTT.